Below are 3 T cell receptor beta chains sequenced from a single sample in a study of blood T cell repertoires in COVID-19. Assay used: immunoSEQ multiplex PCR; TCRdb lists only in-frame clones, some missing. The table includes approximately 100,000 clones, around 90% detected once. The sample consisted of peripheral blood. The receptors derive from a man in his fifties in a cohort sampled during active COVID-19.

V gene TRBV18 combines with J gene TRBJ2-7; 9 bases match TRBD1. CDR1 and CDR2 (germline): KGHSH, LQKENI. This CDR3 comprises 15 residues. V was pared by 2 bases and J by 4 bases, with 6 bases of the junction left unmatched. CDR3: CASSPKGTGLYEQYF. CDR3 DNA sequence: TGTGCCAGCTCACCAAAGGGGACAGGGTTGTACGAGCAGTACTTC. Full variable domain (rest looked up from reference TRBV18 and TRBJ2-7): NAGVMQNPRHLVRRRGQEARLRCSPMKGHSHVYWYRQLPEEGLKFMVYLQKENIIDESGMPKERFSAEFPKEGPSILRIQQVVRGDSAAYFCASSPKGTGLYEQYFGPGTRLTVT.

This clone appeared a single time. The CDR3 sequence: CATSRGGDPFGYTF. The CDR3 DNA sequence: TGTGCCACCAGCAGAGGGGGGGACCCCTTCGGCTACACCTTC. This chain uses TRBV15 with TRBJ1-2, with D possibly matching TRBD1 (5 bases). From germline, CDR1 is LNHNV and CDR2 YYDKDF (reference sequence). The ends were cut back, 1 base at V and 8 bases at J, with 14 bases in the middle. The CDR3 spans 14 residues.

The CDR3 region has the DNA TGTGCCAGCAGCGAAAGGACTAGCGGGGCCTACAATGAGCAGTTCTTC. Its translation is CASSERTSGAYNEQFF. This chain uses TRBV4-2 with TRBJ2-1; TRBD2 matches 12 bases. Germline V gives CDR1 LGHNA, CDR2 YNFKEQ. V lost 5 bases to trimming and J lost 2 bases; unmatched junction nucleotides: 4. CDR3 size: 16 residues.